A single T cell receptor beta chain is shown here with its context. Its recognized antigen is unknown. Nothing much larger sits one base from this clone, and base qualities are not available. The germline V gene encodes CDR1 KGHDR and CDR2 SFDVKD. The trim is 7 bases for V and 0 bases for J, with a gap of 5 bases between the germline ends. Spanning cysteine to phenylalanine, the CDR3 consists of 12 amino acids. The CDR3 DNA has 36 bases and is translated from base 1. This sample stems from a study of blood T cell repertoires in COVID-19 (dated by TCRdb to the early 2020s). The study in broad terms: The collaborator samples originated in the United States, Italy and Spain and spanned the acute and convalescent phases of COVID-19. Deeply sampled blood TCRbeta repertoires from subjects exposed to, actively infected with, or recovered from COVID-19 were included in the dataset. The sample metadata nearly always contained a de-identified subject ID, COVID-19 status, age in years and sex. HLA class I and class II types, where available, came from metadata supplied by the sample provider rather than from assay-based typing. The prospective study material was composed of cDNA or gDNA derived from T cells, B-cell-depleted T cells, or PBMCs. The samples were drawn from two sources: the first 160 participants of the ongoing ImmuneRACE study, and over 950 subjects contributed by 6 global collaborators. The repertoires were released in a freely available public database meant as a resource for research on the immune response to SARS-CoV-2.

TCRbeta CDR3 regions were amplified from genomic DNA using the immunoSEQ Assay, a bias-controlled multiplex PCR. As for how the authors treated the data: Nucleated cell counts per sample were estimated from amplification of reference gene primers within the assay. To quantify the absolute abundance of each unique TCRbeta CDR3 rearrangement, sequence reads were collapsed and filtered. Productive Simpson clonality was computed per sample as the square root of Simpson's diversity index over productive rearrangements. TCRdb stores this immuneACCESS table with in-frame sequences only. Part of the clones is absent; in the studies checked, under half of the shortfall reflects unresolved V genes, and no reason is known for the rest. That table gives V, J and clone size, and the DNA gave D and trimming. This sample holds about 160,000 clones; around 80% were observed only once. The ten largest make up under 7% of the sample.

In the prospective study, participants were roughly 18 to 95 years old, resided in approximately 25 geographic areas of the United States, and were enrolled through a virtual design. In the prospective study, cohorts were assigned on the basis of participant-reported clinical history obtained from a screening survey and a study questionnaire. Recovered participants in ImmuneRACE Cohort 3 were defined as having two consecutive negative NP/OP PCR tests, clearance from a healthcare professional, or resolution of symptoms. In the prospective study, whole blood, serum and a nasopharyngeal or oropharyngeal swab were collected from each participant by mobile phlebotomists. Over a 2-month period, participants in the prospective study had the option of providing additional blood draws and questionnaires. Before DNA extraction, prospective study blood samples were shipped either frozen or at room temperature.

Study-wide conclusions, independent of this receptor: How much clinical and demographic metadata was included differed by source and by participant, and the metadata was provided uncurated.

Sequences were obtained from PBMCs or T cells enriched from blood (not recorded which). The sequence links TRBV24-1 to TRBJ1-1, with the D segment identity uncertain. The TCR comes from a middle-aged man who had recovered from COVID-19. The CDR3 region: CATRGMNTEAFF. The nucleotide sequence is TGTGCCACCAGGGGCATGAACACTGAAGCTTTCTTT.